These 20 T cell receptor beta chains were all obtained from the same sample, sequenced in a study of blood T cell repertoires in COVID-19. Sequencing was performed with immunoSEQ multiplex PCR; in TCRdb, only in-frame clones are kept and a portion is missing. Among about 150,000 clones listed, 75% to 90% were seen once. The sequencing sample was made of peripheral blood. The receptors shown here come from a young man with COVID-19, enrolled during active disease.

This clone was recorded once. An end of the junction does not agree with germline; a read error may underlie this. The chain recombines TRBV6-5 with TRBJ1-4; TRBD1 agrees at 7 bases. The CDR3 sequence is 14 residues long. Germline V gives CDR1 MNHEY, CDR2 SVGAGI. The CDR3 DNA sequence: TGTGCCAGCAGTTACACGGGGACAGATGAAAAACTGCTTTTT. It is translated as CASSYTGTDEKLLF.

V and J are TRBV6-5 and TRBJ2-7, with TRBD1 matching 7 bases. The germline V gene encodes CDR1 MNHEY and CDR2 SVGAGI. The V segment lost 7 bases and the J segment 2 bases; nucleotides outside the gene matches: 8. The CDR3 runs to 14 residues. This CDR3 is CASTKGQLAYEQYF. The CDR3 DNA reads as TGTGCCAGCACCAAGGGACAGCTAGCCTACGAGCAGTACTTC.

The V and J genes are TRBV18 and TRBJ2-5, with TRBD2 matching 8 bases. The CDR3 has 17 amino acids. Germline CDR1 and CDR2: KGHSH and LQKENI. V gave up 3 bases and J gave up 0 bases; unmatched junction bases: 9. CDR3 sequence reads: CASSPETGLGYQETQYF. Here the CDR3 DNA reads TGTGCCAGCTCACCGGAAACGGGACTAGGGTACCAAGAGACCCAGTACTTC.

The chain is built from TRBV5-1 and TRBJ2-1; 12 nucleotides agree with TRBD2. J was trimmed by 4 bases and V by 2 bases; bases with no gene match: 4. CDR3 length: 16 amino acids. In germline, CDR1 is SGHRS, CDR2 YFSETQ. The CDR3 loop reads CASSLILAGGYNEQFF. Written as DNA, the CDR3 is TGCGCCAGCAGCTTAATACTAGCGGGAGGTTACAATGAGCAGTTCTTC.

The V and J genes are TRBV5-6 and TRBJ1-2; maybe TRBD1 (5 bases). V was trimmed by 0 bases and J by 4 bases, leaving 13 bases between them. Looked up from germline, CDR1 is SGHDT and CDR2 is YYEEEE. This CDR3 is built from 15 residues. The DNA for the CDR3 is TGTGCCAGCAGCTTGGAAGGGGTGCCCGGCTATGGCTACACCTTC. It encodes CASSLEGVPGYGYTF.

This sequence joins TRBV29-1 and TRBJ1-2; D call uncertain. The CDR3 has 12 residues. V was trimmed by 3 bases and J by 2 bases, leaving 7 bases between them. Germline V gene lookup returns CDR1 SQVTM and CDR2 ANQGSEA. The CDR3 DNA reads TGCAGCGTTGACGGCGGGAACTATGGCTACACCTTC. This encodes CSVDGGNYGYTF.

V is TRBV5-8 and J is TRBJ2-7; tentatively, D is TRBD1 (5 bases). Germline-derived CDR1 and CDR2 are SGHTS and YDEGEE. The CDR3 contains 15 residues. V lost 3 bases and J lost 1, with 14 bases in between. The CDR3 nucleotides are TGTGCCAGCAGCTGGGGCGGAGACGGTTCCTACGAGCAGTACTTC. Protein product: CASSWGGDGSYEQYF.

The genes are TRBV19 and TRBJ2-5; a weak D match, TRBD1 (6 bases). V lost 6 bases, J lost 2 bases, and 16 bases lay in between. This CDR3 is built from 15 residues. The V gene's germline CDR1 is LNHDA and CDR2 SQIVND (reference sequence). CDR3 in amino acids: CASSTMRTVQETQYF. The CDR3, as DNA: TGTGCCAGTAGCACCATGAGGACAGTTCAAGAGACCCAGTACTTC.

The V and J genes are TRBV7-2 and TRBJ2-1; 11 bases are a match to TRBD2. The CDR3 totals 15 residues. Losses at the gene ends were 6 bases for V and 8 bases for J; bases not matched to a gene: 9. Germline assignment: CDR1 SGHTA and CDR2 FQGNSA. The CDR3 coding sequence is TGTGCCAGCAGACCAACTAGCGGGAGAGGTTATGAGCAGTTCTTC. This codes for CASRPTSGRGYEQFF.

The chain is built from TRBV18 and TRBJ2-5, with 9 bases identical to TRBD1. Germline CDR1 KGHSH, CDR2 LQKENI. The CDR3 runs 14 residues. The J segment lost 2 bases and the V segment lost 6 bases, leaving 4 bases of the junction unmatched. The CDR3 spells CASSYRGRQETQYF. The CDR3 DNA is TGTGCCAGCTCTTACAGGGGGCGGCAAGAGACCCAGTACTTC.

V usage is TRBV5-6 and J usage is TRBJ2-7, with TRBD2 matching 8 bases. CDR1 is SGHDT and CDR2 is YYEEEE in the germline V gene. The CDR3 consists of 13 residues. V shed 4 bases and J 7 bases; nucleotides not matched to a gene: 7. The DNA for the CDR3 is TGTGCCAGCAGCCAACGGATAGCGGGGGAGCAGTACTTC. Amino acids: CASSQRIAGEQYF. Combining the CDR3 with reference TRBV5-6 and TRBJ2-7 gives the whole variable domain DAGVTQSPTHLIKTRGQQVTLRCSPKSGHDTVSWYQQALGQGPQFIFQYYEEEERQRGNFPDRFSGHQFPNYSSELNVNALLLGDSALYLCASSQRIAGEQYFGPGTRLTVT.

The gene calls are TRBV18 and TRBJ2-3; tentative D call: TRBD1 (6 bases). Trimming stripped 4 bases from V and 7 bases from J, with 24 bases between. The CDR3 runs 17 residues. Germline V gives CDR1 KGHSH, CDR2 LQKENI. The CDR3 DNA reads TGTGCCAGCTCACTCGTCACTGGGACCCAGGGGAAAAATACGCAGTATTTT. Translated: CASSLVTGTQGKNTQYF.

J is TRBJ2-7 and V is TRBV28; D ambiguous. The length of the CDR3 is 16 residues. V dropped 9 bases and J dropped 3 bases, with 24 bases sitting between them. The germline CDR1 and CDR2 sequences are MDHEN and SYDVKM. DNA for the CDR3: TGTGCCAGTGATACCCTCGACGGTGGGCCCCACTACGAGCAGTACTTC. Residues: CASDTLDGGPHYEQYF.

The chain couples TRBV9 to TRBJ2-1; TRBD2 matches at 10 bases. The CDR3 has 22 amino acids. The V gene's germline CDR1 is SGDLS and CDR2 YYNGEE. V was clipped by 4 bases and J by 4 bases; unmatched bases: 26. CDR3 coding DNA: TGTGCCAGCAGCTCGAATAAGGGATTTACTAGCGGGACTATCTCGTCTTACAATGAGCAGTTCTTC. Protein: CASSSNKGFTSGTISSYNEQFF. The entire variable domain, with the rest obtained from reference TRBV9 and TRBJ2-1, is as follows: DSGVTQTPKHLITATGQRVTLRCSPRSGDLSVYWYQQSLDQGLQFLIQYYNGEERAKGNILERFSAQQFPDLHSELNLSSLELGDSALYFCASSSNKGFTSGTISSYNEQFFGPGTRLTVL.

This chain connects TRBV7-2 to TRBJ2-1; 9 positions match TRBD1. The germline V gene encodes CDR1 SGHTA and CDR2 FQGNSA. V dropped 5 bases and J dropped 5; count of bases not matched to a gene: 10. CDR3 length equals 16 residues. The CDR3 DNA reads TGTGCCAGCAGCCTACAGGTTGGGACAGGGAACAATGAGCAGTTCTTC. Translating it yields CASSLQVGTGNNEQFF.

The J gene is TRBJ1-1, the V gene TRBV6-5; no firm D call. In germline, CDR1 is MNHEY, CDR2 SVGAGI. Trimming shortened V by 5 bases and J by 10 bases, and 14 bases separated the two germline ends. CDR3 length equals 12 residues. This chain's CDR3 is CASSTSGSSAFF. In DNA form, the CDR3 reads TGTGCCAGCAGTACCAGCGGATCTTCAGCTTTCTTT.

In this sample, this clone turned up a few times. This chain links TRBV7-2 with TRBJ2-1, with 9 nucleotides matching TRBD2. The V gene end was trimmed by 0 bases and the J gene end by 8 bases; junction bases not matched to a gene: 8. Germline V gene lookup returns CDR1 SGHTA and CDR2 FQGNSA. This CDR3 comprises 16 residues. The CDR3 DNA sequence: TGTGCCAGCAGCTTAGCAGGACTAGCGCGAAGCGATGAGCAGTTCTTC. Protein product: CASSLAGLARSDEQFF.

The chain employs TRBV11-2 and TRBJ2-3, with D perhaps matching TRBD2 (5 bases). This CDR3 is built from 16 residues. Between the trimmed V and J ends, which lost 1 base and 2 bases, there was a span of 13 bases. The germline V gene encodes CDR1 SGHAT and CDR2 FQNNGV. CDR3 region: CASSLGAGGTTDTQYF. CDR3 nucleotide sequence: TGTGCCAGCAGCTTAGGGGCGGGCGGAACCACAGATACGCAGTATTTT.

V and J are TRBV2 and TRBJ2-1, with 9 bases lining up with TRBD1. The germline CDR1 and CDR2 sequences are SNHLY and FYNNEI. J was trimmed by 8 bases and V by 1 base; bases with no gene match: 6. The CDR3 runs 15 residues. The CDR3 protein is CASSEEGQGIDEQFF. The CDR3 DNA reads as TGTGCCAGCAGTGAAGAGGGACAGGGCATCGATGAGCAGTTCTTC.

The CDR3 DNA follows: TGTGCCAGCAGACCGGGAGTATCGGACAATGAGCAGTTCTTC. It encodes CASRPGVSDNEQFF. V usage is TRBV6-5 and J usage is TRBJ2-1; possible D gene TRBD2, 6 bases. The germline V gene has CDR1 MNHEY and CDR2 SVGAGI. CDR3 size: 14 residues. V was shortened by 6 bases and J by 5 bases, with 14 bases between the two germline ends.